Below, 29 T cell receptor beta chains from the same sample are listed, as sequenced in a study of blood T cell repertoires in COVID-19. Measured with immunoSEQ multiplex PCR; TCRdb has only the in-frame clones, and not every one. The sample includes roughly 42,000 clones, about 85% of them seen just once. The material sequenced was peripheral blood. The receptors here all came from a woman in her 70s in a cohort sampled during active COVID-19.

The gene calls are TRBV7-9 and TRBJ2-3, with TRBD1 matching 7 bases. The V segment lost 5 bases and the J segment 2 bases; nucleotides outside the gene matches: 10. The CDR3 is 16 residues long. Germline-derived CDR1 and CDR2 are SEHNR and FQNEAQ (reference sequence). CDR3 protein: CASSPRRTGYTDTQYF. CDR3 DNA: TGTGCCAGCAGCCCCCGCCGGACAGGTTACACAGATACGCAGTATTTT.

The CDR3 DNA follows: TGTGCCGGCAAGGGGGGGAGCTACAATGAGCAGTTCTTC. Translated, it gives CAGKGGSYNEQFF. V usage is TRBV2 and J usage is TRBJ2-1; a weak D match, TRBD2 (7 bases). Germline V lookup: CDR1 SNHLY, CDR2 FYNNEI. The V end was cut by 11 bases, the J end by 3 bases, with 14 bases between. The CDR3 runs to 13 residues.

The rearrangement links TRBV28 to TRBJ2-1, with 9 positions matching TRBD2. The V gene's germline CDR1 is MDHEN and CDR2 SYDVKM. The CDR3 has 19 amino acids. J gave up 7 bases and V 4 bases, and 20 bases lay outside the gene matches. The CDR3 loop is CASSSPSGSGSSTGNEQFF. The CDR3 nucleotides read TGTGCCAGCAGTTCCCCCTCGGGTAGCGGGAGCTCGACGGGGAATGAGCAGTTCTTC.

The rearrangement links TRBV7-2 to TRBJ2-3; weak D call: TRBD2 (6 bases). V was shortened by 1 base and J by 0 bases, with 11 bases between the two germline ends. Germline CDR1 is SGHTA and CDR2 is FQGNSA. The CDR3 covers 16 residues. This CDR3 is CASSLGGGISTDTQYF. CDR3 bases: TGTGCCAGCAGCTTAGGAGGCGGGATAAGCACAGATACGCAGTATTTT.

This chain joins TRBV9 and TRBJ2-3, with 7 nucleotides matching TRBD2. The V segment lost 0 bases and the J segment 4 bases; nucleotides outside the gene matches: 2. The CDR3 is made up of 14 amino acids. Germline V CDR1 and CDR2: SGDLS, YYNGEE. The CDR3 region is CASSVASGADTQYF. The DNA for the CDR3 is TGTGCCAGCAGCGTAGCAAGCGGGGCAGATACGCAGTATTTT.

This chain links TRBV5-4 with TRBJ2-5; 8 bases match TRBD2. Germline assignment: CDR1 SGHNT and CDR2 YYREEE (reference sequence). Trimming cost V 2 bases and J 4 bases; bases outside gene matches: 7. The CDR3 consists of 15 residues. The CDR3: CASSFTGRAAETQYF. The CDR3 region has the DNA TGTGCCAGCAGCTTCACCGGGAGGGCCGCAGAGACCCAGTACTTC.

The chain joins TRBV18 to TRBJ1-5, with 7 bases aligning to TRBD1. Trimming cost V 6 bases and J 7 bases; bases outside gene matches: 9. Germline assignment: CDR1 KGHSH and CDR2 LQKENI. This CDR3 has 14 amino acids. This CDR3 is CASSPQGDGQPQHF. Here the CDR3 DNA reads TGTGCCAGCTCCCCGCAGGGGGACGGGCAGCCCCAGCATTTT.

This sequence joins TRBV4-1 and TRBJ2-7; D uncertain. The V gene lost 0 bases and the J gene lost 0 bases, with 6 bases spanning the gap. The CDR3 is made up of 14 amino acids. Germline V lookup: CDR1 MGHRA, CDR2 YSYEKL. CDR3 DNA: TGCGCCAGCAGCCAAGATCCGAGCTCCTACGAGCAGTACTTC. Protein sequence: CASSQDPSSYEQYF.

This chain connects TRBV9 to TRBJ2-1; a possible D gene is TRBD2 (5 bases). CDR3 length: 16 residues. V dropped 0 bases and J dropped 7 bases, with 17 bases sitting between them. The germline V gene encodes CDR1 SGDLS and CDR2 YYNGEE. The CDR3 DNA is TGTGCCAGCAGCGTAGGCTCTTGGACTTCCGGAAATGAGCAGTTCTTC. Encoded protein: CASSVGSWTSGNEQFF.

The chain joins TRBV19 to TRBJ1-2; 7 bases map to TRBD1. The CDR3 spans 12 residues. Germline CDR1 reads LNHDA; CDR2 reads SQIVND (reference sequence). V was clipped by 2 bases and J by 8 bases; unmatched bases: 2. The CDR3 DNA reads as TGTGCCAGTAGTATAACAGGGGCCGGCTACACCTTC. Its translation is CASSITGAGYTF.

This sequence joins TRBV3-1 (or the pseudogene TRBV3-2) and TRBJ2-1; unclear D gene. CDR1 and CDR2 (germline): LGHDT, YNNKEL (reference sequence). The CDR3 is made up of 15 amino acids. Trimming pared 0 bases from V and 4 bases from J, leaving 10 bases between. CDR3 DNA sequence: TGTGCCAGCAGCCAAGATGCCACTTTATACAATGAGCAGTTCTTC. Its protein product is CASSQDATLYNEQFF.

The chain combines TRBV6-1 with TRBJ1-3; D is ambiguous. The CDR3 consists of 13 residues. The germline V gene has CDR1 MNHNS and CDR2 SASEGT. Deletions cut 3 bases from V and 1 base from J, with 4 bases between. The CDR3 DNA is TGTGCCAGCAGTGAGCGATCTGGAAACACCATATATTTT. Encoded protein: CASSERSGNTIYF.

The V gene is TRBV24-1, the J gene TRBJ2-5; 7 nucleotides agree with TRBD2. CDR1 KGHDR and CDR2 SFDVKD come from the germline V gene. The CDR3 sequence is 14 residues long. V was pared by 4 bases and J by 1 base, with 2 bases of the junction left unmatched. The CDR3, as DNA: TGTGCCACCAGTGAGGGAGGGCGCCAAGAGACCCAGTACTTC. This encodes CATSEGGRQETQYF.

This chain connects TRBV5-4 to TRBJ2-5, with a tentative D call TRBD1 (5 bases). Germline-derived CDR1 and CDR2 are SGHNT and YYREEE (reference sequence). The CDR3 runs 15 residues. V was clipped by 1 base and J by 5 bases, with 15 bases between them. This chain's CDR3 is CASSLYKGKGETQYF. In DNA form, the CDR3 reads TGTGCCAGCAGCTTGTATAAGGGGAAGGGGGAGACCCAGTACTTC. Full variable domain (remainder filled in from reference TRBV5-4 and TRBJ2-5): ETGVTQSPTHLIKTRGQQVTLRCSSQSGHNTVSWYQQALGQGPQFIFQYYREEENGRGNFPPRFSGLQFPNYSSELNVNALELDDSALYLCASSLYKGKGETQYFGPGTRLLVL.

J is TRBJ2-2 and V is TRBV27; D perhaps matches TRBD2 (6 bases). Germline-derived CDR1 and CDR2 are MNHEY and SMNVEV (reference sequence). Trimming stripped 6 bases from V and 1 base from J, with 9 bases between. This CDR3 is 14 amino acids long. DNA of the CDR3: TGTGCCAGCAGGACTAGTCAGAACACCGGGGAGCTGTTTTTT. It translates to CASRTSQNTGELFF.

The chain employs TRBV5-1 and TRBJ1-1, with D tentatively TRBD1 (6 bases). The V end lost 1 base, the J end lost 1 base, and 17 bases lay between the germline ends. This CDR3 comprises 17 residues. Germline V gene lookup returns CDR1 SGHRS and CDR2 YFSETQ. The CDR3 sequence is CASSLTSGQTTNTEAFF. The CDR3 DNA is TGCGCCAGCAGCTTGACCTCGGGACAAACGACGAACACTGAAGCTTTCTTT.

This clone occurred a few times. This CDR3 reads CASSGPSWDLYNEQFF. DNA of the CDR3: TGTGCCAGCAGCGGGCCTAGCTGGGATCTCTACAATGAGCAGTTCTTC. The V call is TRBV9, the J call TRBJ2-1, with D maybe TRBD2 (5 bases). The length of the CDR3 is 16 residues. The V gene lost 3 bases and the J gene lost 3 bases, with 16 bases spanning the gap. Germline CDR1 is SGDLS and CDR2 is YYNGEE.

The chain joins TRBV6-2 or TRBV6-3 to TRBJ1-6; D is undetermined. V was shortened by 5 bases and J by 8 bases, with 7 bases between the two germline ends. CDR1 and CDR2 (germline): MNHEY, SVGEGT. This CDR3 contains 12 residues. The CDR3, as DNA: TGTGCCAGCAGTCTGGACTATTCACCCCTCCACTTT. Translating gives CASSLDYSPLHF.

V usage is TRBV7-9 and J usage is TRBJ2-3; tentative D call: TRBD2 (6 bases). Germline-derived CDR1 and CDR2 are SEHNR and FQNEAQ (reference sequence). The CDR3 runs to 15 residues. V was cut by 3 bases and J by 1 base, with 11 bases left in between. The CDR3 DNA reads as TGTGCCAGCAGCTTTTCGGGAGTCGGCACAGATACGCAGTATTTT. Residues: CASSFSGVGTDTQYF.

CDR3 nucleotides: TGTGCCAGCGGCCGGGACAGGATCACAGATACGCAGTATTTT. It translates to CASGRDRITDTQYF. The chain has TRBV6-5 and TRBJ2-3; 8 nucleotides line up with TRBD1. Germline V gene data show CDR1 as MNHEY and CDR2 as SVGAGI. The V gene end was trimmed by 8 bases and the J gene end by 2 bases; junction bases not matched to a gene: 6. The CDR3 spans 14 residues.

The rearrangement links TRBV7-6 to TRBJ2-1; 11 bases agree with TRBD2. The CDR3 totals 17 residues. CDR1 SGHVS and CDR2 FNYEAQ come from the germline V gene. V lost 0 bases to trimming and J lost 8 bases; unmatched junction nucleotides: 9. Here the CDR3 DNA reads TGTGCCAGCAGCTTAGCGCCCATAGCGGGAGGGCGGGATGAGCAGTTCTTC. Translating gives CASSLAPIAGGRDEQFF.

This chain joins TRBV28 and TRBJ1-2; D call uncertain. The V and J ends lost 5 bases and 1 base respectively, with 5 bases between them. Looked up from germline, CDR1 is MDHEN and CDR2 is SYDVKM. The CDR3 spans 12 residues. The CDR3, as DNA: TGTGCCAGCAGTACCTATAACTATGGCTACACCTTC. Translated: CASSTYNYGYTF.

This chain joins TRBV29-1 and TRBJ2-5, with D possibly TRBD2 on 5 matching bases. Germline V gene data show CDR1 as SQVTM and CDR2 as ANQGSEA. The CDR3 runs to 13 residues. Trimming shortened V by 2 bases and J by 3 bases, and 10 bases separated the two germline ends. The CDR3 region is CSVERTVEETQYF. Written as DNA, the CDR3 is TGCAGCGTTGAAAGGACTGTGGAAGAGACCCAGTACTTC.

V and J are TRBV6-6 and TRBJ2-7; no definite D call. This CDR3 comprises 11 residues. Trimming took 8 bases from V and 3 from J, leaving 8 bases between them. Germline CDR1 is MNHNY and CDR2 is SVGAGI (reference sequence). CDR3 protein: CASSTGYEQYF. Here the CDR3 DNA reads TGTGCCAGCTCGACGGGCTACGAGCAGTACTTC.

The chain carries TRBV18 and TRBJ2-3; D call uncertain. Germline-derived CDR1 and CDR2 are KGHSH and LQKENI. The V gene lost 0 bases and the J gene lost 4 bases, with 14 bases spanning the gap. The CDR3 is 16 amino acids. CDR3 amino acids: CASSPPVSSLADTQYF. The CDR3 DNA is TGTGCCAGCTCACCACCGGTTAGCAGCCTCGCAGATACGCAGTATTTT. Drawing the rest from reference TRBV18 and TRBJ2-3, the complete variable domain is NAGVMQNPRHLVRRRGQEARLRCSPMKGHSHVYWYRQLPEEGLKFMVYLQKENIIDESGMPKERFSAEFPKEGPSILRIQQVVRGDSAAYFCASSPPVSSLADTQYFGPGTRLTVL.

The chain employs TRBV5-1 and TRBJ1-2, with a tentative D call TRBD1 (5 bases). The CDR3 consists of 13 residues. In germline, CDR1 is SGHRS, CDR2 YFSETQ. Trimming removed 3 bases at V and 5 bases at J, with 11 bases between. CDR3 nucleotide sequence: TGCGCCAGCAGCTCCGGGGGGTTTTATGGCTACACCTTC. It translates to CASSSGGFYGYTF.

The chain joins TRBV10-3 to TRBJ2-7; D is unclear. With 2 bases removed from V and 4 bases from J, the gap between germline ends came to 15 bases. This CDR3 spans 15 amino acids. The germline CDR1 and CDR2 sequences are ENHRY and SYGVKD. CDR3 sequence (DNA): TGTGCCATCAGTGAGATCGACCTATCTAGGTACGAGCAGTACTTC. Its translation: CAISEIDLSRYEQYF.

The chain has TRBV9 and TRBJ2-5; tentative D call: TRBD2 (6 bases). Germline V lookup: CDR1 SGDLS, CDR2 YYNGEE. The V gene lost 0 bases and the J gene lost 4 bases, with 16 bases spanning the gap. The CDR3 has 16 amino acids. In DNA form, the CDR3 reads TGTGCCAGCAGCGTAGATACAGGCCTGGGGGGAGAGACCCAGTACTTC. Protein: CASSVDTGLGGETQYF.

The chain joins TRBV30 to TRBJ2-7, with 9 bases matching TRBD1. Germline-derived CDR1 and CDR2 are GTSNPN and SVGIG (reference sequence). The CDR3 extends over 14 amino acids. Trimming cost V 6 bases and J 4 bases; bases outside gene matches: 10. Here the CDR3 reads CACGKTGGNYEQYF. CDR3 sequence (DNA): TGTGCCTGCGGGAAGACAGGGGGTAATTACGAGCAGTACTTC.